This TCR beta chain was retrieved from a study of T-cell reconstitution after alpha-beta-depleted transplantation in children. Findings and limits, study-wide: Among T cells one year after transplant, newly produced cells accounted for most counts and diversity. There were some patients whose high TCRbeta diversity at day 60 came from surviving recipient T cells and thymic progenitors. Several hundred graft clones that had expanded were reportedly the source of alpha-beta T cells about two months after transplant.

To note about this clonotype: Its antigen is not identified.

The authors prepared the TCRbeta library with unique molecular identifiers. Each CDR3 protein is one row after TCRdb ran MiXCR on the PCR reads. The table has 250,000 to 400,000 distinct CDR3 sequences, roughly 21% seen once. The germline V gene has CDR1 DFQATT and CDR2 SNEGSKA (reference sequence). V was clipped by 2 bases and J by 4 bases; unmatched bases: 7. This CDR3 spans 15 amino acids. V usage is TRBV20-1 and J usage is TRBJ2-5, with 10 positions matching TRBD2. The TCR comes from a male patient aged 10 to 17 who had a stem cell transplant for acute lymphoblastic leukemia, so the T cells may come from the graft donor. The starting material was PBMCs, mostly from graft donor cells, obtained 180 days after TCRalphabeta/CD19-depleted stem cell transplant. This CDR3 is CSARLRRLAGETQYF. The CDR3, as DNA: TGCAGTGCTAGACTTCGTCGACTAGCGGGAGAGACCCAGTACTTC.